This paragraph reports one T cell receptor beta chain. Its antigen is still unknown. This entry belongs to a study of PD-L1 blockade in urothelial cancer. The overall study: Dosed intravenously at 1,200 mg every 3 weeks, atezolizumab was initiated by patients around 2014. Study results and caveats: In blood at 3 weeks, tumor-associated clones expanded more among patients with durable benefit.

Specified time point: pretreatment peripheral blood. The CDR3 runs to 16 residues. The V and J ends lost 0 bases and 2 bases, in that order; junction bases with no gene match: 5. Synthetically made TCR analog templates were put into each PCR as spikes. Profiled with immunoSEQ multiplex PCR; TCRdb holds only in-frame clones, not every one. Among about 130,000 clones listed, approximately 84% were seen once. The V and J genes are TRBV5-3 and TRBJ2-7; 10 bases agree with TRBD2. TRBV5-3 is an open reading frame whose function is uncertain. This receptor was taken from a man between 50 and 59 years old with urothelial cancer. The source was PBMCs, collected around atezolizumab (anti-PD-L1) treatment. CDR3: CARSLGLAGVTYEQYF. In nucleotides, the CDR3 is TGTGCCAGAAGCTTGGGGCTAGCGGGAGTCACCTACGAGCAGTACTTC.